Listed below are T cell receptor beta chains from one sample, sequenced in a study of T cells in Graves' hyperthyroidism and ophthalmopathy. Using its own MiXCR run on the multiplex PCR reads, TCRdb lists one record per CDR3 protein. The sample consists of 300,000 or so distinct CDR3 sequences, roughly 15% of them appearing once. The sample comprised blood. These receptor sequences come from a young man with Graves' hyperthyroidism. The CDR3 runs from the conserved cysteine through the conserved F or W. D genes are given only for firm matches. Part of the rows lack a size; the others show once, few, many or a class for expanded clones.

size	V	J	D	CDR3	DNA
few	TRBV7-9	TRBJ2-2	NA	CASSLAYGNTGELFF	TGTGCCAGCAGCTTAGCCTACGGGAATACCGGGGAGCTGTTTTTT
few	TRBV5-4	TRBJ1-2	TRBD1	CASSLDRGGYTF	TGTGCCAGCAGCTTGGACAGGGGTGGCTACACCTTC
NA	TRBV19	TRBJ2-1	TRBD1	CASSMSGGPYNEQFF	TGTGCCAGTAGTATGTCAGGGGGCCCTTACAATGAGCAGTTCTTC
few	TRBV10-2	TRBJ2-2	NA	CASRGWDTNTGELFF	TGCGCCAGCCGCGGGTGGGACACTAACACCGGGGAGCTGTTTTTT
NA	TRBV13	TRBJ1-6	NA	CASRGTRSSYNSPLHF	TGTGCCAGCAGAGGGACCCGGAGCTCCTATAATTCACCCCTCCACTTT
NA	TRBV5-5	TRBJ2-7	NA	CASSKDRFEYEQYF	TGTGCCAGCAGCAAAGACAGGTTTGAATACGAGCAGTACTTC
few	TRBV5-1	TRBJ2-5	TRBD1	CASSFDPGTAQETQYF	TGCGCCAGCAGCTTCGACCCCGGGACAGCCCAAGAGACCCAGTACTTC
few	TRBV20-1	TRBJ1-5	TRBD1	CSAAGTGGPPPQHF	TGCAGTGCTGCGGGGACAGGGGGCCCCCCTCCCCAGCATTTT
few	TRBV7-8	TRBJ2-5	NA	CASSSSRETQYF	TGTGCCAGCAGCTCCTCCAGGGAGACCCAGTACTTC
many	TRBV20-1	TRBJ2-4	TRBD1	CSLLWTGRNIQYF	TGCAGTCTACTCTGGACAGGGCGAAACATTCAGTACTTC
many	TRBV10-3	TRBJ1-1	NA	CAIASPTRQAFF	TGTGCCATCGCCAGTCCTACGCGGCAGGCTTTCTTT
NA	TRBV4-1	TRBJ1-1	NA	CASSQEGTMNTEGFF	TGCGCCAGCAGCCAAGAAGGGACCATGAACACTGAAGGTTTCTTT
few	TRBV5-1	TRBJ2-4	NA	CASKDPVGIQYF	TGCGCCAGCAAGGACCCAGTGGGCATTCAGTACTTC
NA	TRBV18	TRBJ1-6	TRBD1	CASSGTALFGSPLHF	TGTGCCAGCTCCGGGACAGCCCTCTTTGGTTCACCCCTCCACTTT
NA	TRBV11-2	TRBJ2-1	NA	CASSSRRGREQFF	TGTGCCAGCAGCTCGCGTCGGGGCCGCGAGCAGTTCTTC
few	TRBV10-3	TRBJ2-1	NA	CAISEIEYNEQFF	TGTGCCATCAGTGAAATAGAATACAATGAGCAGTTCTTC
many	TRBV12-3/TRBV12-4	TRBJ2-1	NA	CASSSPRSDWPPGNEQFF	TGTGCCAGCAGTTCGCCTCGCTCCGACTGGCCCCCCGGCAATGAGCAGTTCTTC
many	TRBV28	TRBJ2-7	TRBD1	CASSTPGQGIHEQYF	TGTGCCAGCAGTACGCCGGGACAGGGGATCCACGAGCAGTACTTC
many	TRBV6-1	TRBJ2-2	TRBD2	CASSPGLAVSNTGELFF	TGTGCCAGCAGTCCGGGACTAGCGGTCTCCAACACCGGGGAGCTGTTTTTT
NA	TRBV4-1	TRBJ2-2	NA	CASSPLQGPGELFF	TGCGCCAGCAGCCCCTTACAGGGTCCCGGGGAGCTGTTTTTT
few	TRBV4-1	TRBJ2-3	TRBD2	CASSRLLTSETDTQYF	TGCGCCAGCAGCCGTCTTTTAACTAGCGAAACAGATACGCAGTATTTT
NA	TRBV7-9	TRBJ2-2	TRBD2	CASSLARTRDFTGELFF	TGTGCCAGCAGCTTAGCGCGGACTAGGGACTTCACCGGGGAGCTGTTTTTT
many	TRBV7-8	TRBJ1-2	NA	CASSLALGVYGYTF	TGTGCCAGCAGCTTAGCGCTGGGGGTCTATGGCTACACCTTC
few	TRBV4-2	TRBJ1-1	NA	CASSQEPSGASEAFF	TGTGCCAGCAGCCAAGAGCCCTCCGGGGCCTCTGAAGCTTTCTTT
once	TRBV6-1	TRBJ2-2	NA	CASRGVWTGELFF	TGTGCCAGCAGGGGGGTGTGGACCGGGGAGCTGTTTTTT
many	TRBV27	TRBJ2-1	NA	CASSLRPGFKNEQFF	TGTGCCAGCAGTTTAAGGCCGGGGTTTAAGAATGAGCAGTTCTTC
once	TRBV6-2/TRBV6-3	TRBJ2-5	TRBD2	CASSYWTSGPQETQYF	TGTGCCAGCAGTTATTGGACTAGCGGACCACAAGAGACCCAGTACTTC
NA	TRBV20-1	TRBJ1-6	TRBD1	CSASPTGQLDSPLHF	TGCAGTGCTAGTCCGACGGGACAGTTGGATTCACCCCTCCACTTT
NA	TRBV5-1	TRBJ2-7	TRBD1	CASSSQGAGDEQYF	TGCGCCAGCAGCTCGCAGGGGGCAGGCGACGAGCAGTACTTC
many	TRBV18	TRBJ2-7	NA	CASSPFQGRENLYEQYF	TGTGCCAGCTCACCGTTTCAAGGGAGAGAGAACCTCTACGAGCAGTACTTC
many	TRBV7-3	TRBJ2-2	NA	CASGSSGRAGELFF	TGTGCCAGCGGAAGTAGCGGTCGGGCGGGGGAGCTGTTTTTT
few	TRBV2	TRBJ1-1	NA	CASTVSEAFF	TGTGCCTCCACCGTATCGGAAGCTTTCTTT
many	TRBV20-1	TRBJ2-7	NA	CSVRGAHGVGEQYF	TGCAGTGTTAGAGGGGCCCACGGGGTCGGCGAGCAGTACTTC
many	TRBV11-2	TRBJ1-5	NA	CASSFTGSSNQPQHF	TGTGCCAGCAGCTTCACCGGAAGCAGCAATCAGCCCCAGCATTTT
NA	TRBV27	TRBJ2-4	TRBD2	CASSMGLAGNIQYF	TGTGCCAGCAGTATGGGACTAGCGGGAAACATTCAGTACTTC
few	TRBV7-9	TRBJ1-2	NA	CASSQLSSYGYTF	TGTGCCAGCAGCCAGTTGTCCAGCTATGGCTACACCTTC
NA	TRBV20-1	TRBJ1-6	NA	CSARDPDATRYNSPLHF	TGCAGTGCTAGAGATCCGGACGCCACCCGGTATAATTCACCCCTCCACTTT
NA	TRBV20-1	TRBJ2-3	TRBD2	CSAYIAGGPDTQYF	TGCAGTGCCTACATAGCGGGAGGGCCAGATACGCAGTATTTT
many	TRBV20-1	TRBJ2-3	NA	CSAHPSAADTQYF	TGCAGTGCCCACCCCTCAGCGGCAGATACGCAGTATTTT
few	TRBV9	TRBJ2-3	TRBD1	CASSAEPGQGITDTQYF	TGTGCCAGCAGCGCGGAACCGGGACAGGGTATCACAGATACGCAGTATTTT
few	TRBV4-1	TRBJ1-6	NA	CASSLTSGSPLHF	TGCGCCAGCAGCCTTACCAGTGGATCACCCCTCCACTTT
many	TRBV6-5	TRBJ1-5	TRBD1	CASSYSETGMQPQHF	TGTGCCAGCAGTTACTCAGAGACAGGGATGCAGCCCCAGCATTTT
few	TRBV4-1	TRBJ2-1	NA	CASSQEWSLEQFF	TGCGCCAGCAGCCAAGAATGGAGTCTAGAGCAGTTCTTC
NA	TRBV7-3	TRBJ1-1	NA	CASSFTPNTEAFF	TGTGCCAGCAGCTTCACCCCGAACACTGAAGCTTTCTTT
few	TRBV7-9	TRBJ1-4	NA	CASTSPDREKLFF	TGTGCCAGCACCTCACCTGACCGTGAAAAACTGTTTTTT
many	TRBV7-3	TRBJ1-2	NA	CASSLKWGYGYTF	TGTGCCAGCAGCTTAAAGTGGGGTTATGGCTACACCTTC